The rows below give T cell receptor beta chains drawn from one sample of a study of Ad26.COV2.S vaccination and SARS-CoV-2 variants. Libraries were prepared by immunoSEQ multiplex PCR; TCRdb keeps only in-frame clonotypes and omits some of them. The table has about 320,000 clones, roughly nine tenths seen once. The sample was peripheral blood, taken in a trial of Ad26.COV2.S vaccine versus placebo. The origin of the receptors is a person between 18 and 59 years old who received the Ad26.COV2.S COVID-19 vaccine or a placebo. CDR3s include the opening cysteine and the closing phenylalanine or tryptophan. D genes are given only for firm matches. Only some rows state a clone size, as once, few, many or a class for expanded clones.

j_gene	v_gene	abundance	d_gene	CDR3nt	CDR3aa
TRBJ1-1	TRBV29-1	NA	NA	TGCAGCGTTGAGGCGGGTGAGGCTTTCTTT	CSVEAGEAFF
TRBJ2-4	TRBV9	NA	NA	TGTGCCAGCAGCGGGACAGTCCAAAACATTCAGTACTTC	CASSGTVQNIQYF
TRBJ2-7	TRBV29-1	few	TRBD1	TGCAGCGTTGCCCAACAGGGGCATTCTTACGAGCAGTACTTC	CSVAQQGHSYEQYF
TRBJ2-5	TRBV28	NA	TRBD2	TGTGCCAGCATCCCAATAACCCCCCTGACTAGCGCCCGACAAGAGACCCAGTACTTC	CASIPITPLTSARQETQYF
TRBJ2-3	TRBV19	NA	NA	TGTGCCACCCAGTCCAGCGGGAGCACAGATACGCAGTATTTT	CATQSSGSTDTQYF
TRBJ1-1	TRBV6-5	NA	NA	TGTGCCAGCAGCCCCCAAGGAGCCACTGAAGCTTTCTTT	CASSPQGATEAFF
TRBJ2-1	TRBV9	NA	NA	TGTGCCAGCAGCGGTAGAATAACAGGAAATGAGCAGTTCTTC	CASSGRITGNEQFF
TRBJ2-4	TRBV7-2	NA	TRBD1	TGTGCCAGCAGCTTAACCGGGACAGGGGGATATACCATTCAGTACTTC	CASSLTGTGGYTIQYF
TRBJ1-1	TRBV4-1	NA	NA	TGCGCCAGCAGCCAAGGAAGCGGGATGAACACTGAAGCTTTCTTT	CASSQGSGMNTEAFF
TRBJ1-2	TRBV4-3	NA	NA	TGCGCCAGCCAAGATGTCGCCGTGGACTATGGCTACACCTTC	CASQDVAVDYGYTF
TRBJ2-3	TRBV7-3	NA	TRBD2	TGTGCCAGCAGCCGCGGACTAGCGGGAGACACAGATACGCAGTATTTT	CASSRGLAGDTDTQYF
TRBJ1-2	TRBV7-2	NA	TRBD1	TGTGCCAGCAGCTTGACAGGGGCCCCACCGTACGTTGGCTACACCTTC	CASSLTGAPPYVGYTF
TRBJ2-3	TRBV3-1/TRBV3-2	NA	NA	TGTGCCAGCAGCCAAGATTTCTTTCGCCGCGGAAAAACCGATACGCAGTATTTT	CASSQDFFRRGKTDTQYF
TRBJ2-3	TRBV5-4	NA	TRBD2	TGTGCCAGCAGCCCTTCTAGCGGGAGGACCCCAGATACGCAGTATTTT	CASSPSSGRTPDTQYF
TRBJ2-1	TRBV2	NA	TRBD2	TGTGCCAGCAGTGTTCTAGCGGGGGACAATGAGCAGTTCTTC	CASSVLAGDNEQFF
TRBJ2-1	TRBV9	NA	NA	TGTGCCAGCAGCCCTTACTCTGGGGCCGGTGGTGAGCAGTTCTTC	CASSPYSGAGGEQFF
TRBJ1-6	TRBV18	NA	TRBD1	TGTGCCAGCTCACCGGGACAGGGTGGAACAAATTCACCCCTCCACTTT	CASSPGQGGTNSPLHF
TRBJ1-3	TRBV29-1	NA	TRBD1	TGCAGCGTGGCTTTGAGGCTGCAGGGGGCAAGCTCTGGAAACACCATATATTTT	CSVALRLQGASSGNTIYF
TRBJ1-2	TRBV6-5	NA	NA	TGTGCCAGCGATGGTACAGATAACTATGGCTACACCTTC	CASDGTDNYGYTF
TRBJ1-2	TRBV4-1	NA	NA	TGCGCCAGCAGCCAACCCAGGGGCGGCTACACCTTC	CASSQPRGGYTF
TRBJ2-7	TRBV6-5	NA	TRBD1	TGTGCCAGCACCCGGGGACAGGGACCGGCCTACGAGCAGTACTTC	CASTRGQGPAYEQYF
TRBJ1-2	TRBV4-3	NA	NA	TGCGCCAGCAGCCAGGGATATGGCTACACCTTC	CASSQGYGYTF
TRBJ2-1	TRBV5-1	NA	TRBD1	TGCGCCAGCAGCGGCGGACAGGGTTTAACCTACAATGAGCAGTTCTTC	CASSGGQGLTYNEQFF
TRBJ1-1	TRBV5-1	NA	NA	TGCGCCAGCAGCTTGGCTGGTTGGACCTACACTGAAGCTTTCTTT	CASSLAGWTYTEAFF
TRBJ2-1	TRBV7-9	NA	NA	TGTGCCAGCAGCGTAGACGGGGGTTTTATGTACAATGAGCAGTTCTTC	CASSVDGGFMYNEQFF
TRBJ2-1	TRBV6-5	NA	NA	TGTGCCAGCAGTTACGAGGGAGCTGGCGATGAGCAGTTCTTC	CASSYEGAGDEQFF
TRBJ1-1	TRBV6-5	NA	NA	TGTGCCAGCAGTTCCGGGCCTGCTCGTGAAGCTTTCTTT	CASSSGPAREAFF
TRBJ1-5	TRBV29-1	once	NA	TGCAGCGCTCGGGGGGCTGATCAGCCCCAGCATTTT	CSARGADQPQHF
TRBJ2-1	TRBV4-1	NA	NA	TGCGCCAGCAGCCAAGATAGTCTATTAAATGAGCAGTTCTTC	CASSQDSLLNEQFF
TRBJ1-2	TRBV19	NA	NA	TGTGCCAGTACGGCAGAGCGCCTTCTAGGCTACACCTTC	CASTAERLLGYTF
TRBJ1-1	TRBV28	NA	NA	TGTGCCAGCAGTTTTTGGGGGAACACTGAAGCTTTCTTT	CASSFWGNTEAFF
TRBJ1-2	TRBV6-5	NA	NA	TGTGCCAGCAGCGATACAGGACTTCCCAACTATGGCTACACCTTC	CASSDTGLPNYGYTF
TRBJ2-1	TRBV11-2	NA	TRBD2	TGTGCCAGCAGCTCTACTAGCGCCTACAATGAGCAGTTCTTC	CASSSTSAYNEQFF
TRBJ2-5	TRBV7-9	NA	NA	TGTGCCAGCAGCTTAGCCTACGAACTAGGTGTGGAGACCCAGTACTTC	CASSLAYELGVETQYF
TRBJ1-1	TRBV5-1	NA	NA	TGCGCCAGCAGCTTGGCCGGGCAGGCGGGCACTGAAGCTTTCTTT	CASSLAGQAGTEAFF
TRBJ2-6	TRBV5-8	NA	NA	TGTGCCAGCAGCTTTATGGGATCCGCTGGGGCCAACGTCCTGACTTTC	CASSFMGSAGANVLTF
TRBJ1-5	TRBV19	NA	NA	TGTGCCAGTAGTATAGTACAGGCGAGCAATCAGCCCCAGCATTTT	CASSIVQASNQPQHF
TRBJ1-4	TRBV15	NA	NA	TGTGCCTCTCGGACCGACGCAACTAATGAAAAACTGTTTTTT	CASRTDATNEKLFF
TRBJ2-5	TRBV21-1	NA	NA	TGTGCCAGCAGCAAACCAGGAGAGGCGACCCAGTACTTC	CASSKPGEATQYF
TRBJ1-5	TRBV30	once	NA	TGTGCCTGGAGTGTACCCGAGGGGGATCAGCCCCAGCATTTT	CAWSVPEGDQPQHF
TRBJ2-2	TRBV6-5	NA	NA	TGTGCCAGCAGATTCAGGGGATCGAACACCGGGGAGCTGTTTTTT	CASRFRGSNTGELFF
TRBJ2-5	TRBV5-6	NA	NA	TGTGCCAGCAGCTTACCTCAGGGGCTGGAGACCCAGTACTTC	CASSLPQGLETQYF
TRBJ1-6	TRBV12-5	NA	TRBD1	TGTGCTAGTGTTCGGACAGGTGTAAATTCACCCCTCCACTTT	CASVRTGVNSPLHF
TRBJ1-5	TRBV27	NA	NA	TGTGCCAGCAGTTCAGGTCGGAGGGCGCGGGACAATCAGCCCCAGCATTTT	CASSSGRRARDNQPQHF
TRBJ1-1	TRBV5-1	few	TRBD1	TGCGCCAGCAGCTCCCGACAGGGCATGGACAACACTGAAGCTTTCTTT	CASSSRQGMDNTEAFF
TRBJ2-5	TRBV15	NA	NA	TGTGCCACCAGCAGAGATCTGGCGAATCAAGAGACCCAGTACTTC	CATSRDLANQETQYF
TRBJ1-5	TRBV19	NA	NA	TGTGCCAGTAGTATTTACAGGGACAATCAGCCCCAGCATTTT	CASSIYRDNQPQHF
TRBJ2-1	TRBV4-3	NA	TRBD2	TGCGCCAGCAGCTCAGATAGCGGGGGTCAGGATGAGCAGTTCTTC	CASSSDSGGQDEQFF
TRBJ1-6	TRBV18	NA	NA	TGTGCCAGCTCACCACTGGGGGACACGAATTCACCCCTCCACTTT	CASSPLGDTNSPLHF
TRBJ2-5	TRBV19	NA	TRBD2	TGTGCCAGTAAAGCCCTCCGCGGGAGCTCAGAGACCCAGTACTTC	CASKALRGSSETQYF
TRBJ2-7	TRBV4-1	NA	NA	TGCGCCAGCAGCCCCCGTGGGGCCTCTAGCTCCTACGAGCAGTACTTC	CASSPRGASSSYEQYF
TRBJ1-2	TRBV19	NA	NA	TGTGCCAGTAGCCCCTCCCCCAACTATGGCTACACCTTC	CASSPSPNYGYTF
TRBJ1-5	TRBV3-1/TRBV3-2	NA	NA	TGTGCCAGCAGCCAAGATCCAGGGAACCAGCCCCAGCATTTT	CASSQDPGNQPQHF
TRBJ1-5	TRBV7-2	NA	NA	TGTGCCAGCAGCCACAATTCGGGACCCCATAGCAATCAGCCCCAGCATTTT	CASSHNSGPHSNQPQHF
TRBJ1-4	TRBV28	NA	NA	TGTGCCAGCAGTCAGGCGAGGGAAAAACTGTTTTTT	CASSQAREKLFF